These 20 T cell receptor beta chains were all obtained from the same sample, sequenced in a study of CD8+ T cells in alopecia areata. RNA extraction and reverse transcription yielded cDNA as sequencing template. Assay: immunoSEQ multiplex PCR; the TCRdb copy retains only in-frame clones and omits some. The table lists roughly 140,000 clones, 50% to 65% of them singletons. The sequences come from CD8+ T cells sorted from blood, collected at week 0. These receptors were collected from a human donor with alopecia areata.

This clone appeared a few times. The chain couples TRBV7-9 to TRBJ1-4; D gene ambiguous. This CDR3 has 12 amino acids. V lost 1 base, J lost 8 bases, and 5 bases lay in between. The V gene's germline CDR1 is SEHNR and CDR2 FQNEAQ (reference sequence). Here the CDR3 reads CASSLEGEKLFF. DNA of the CDR3: TGTGCCAGCAGCTTAGAAGGGGAAAAACTGTTTTTT.

The chain recombines TRBV29-1 with TRBJ1-1, with 7 bases lining up with TRBD1. The CDR3 is 12 amino acids. Germline assignment: CDR1 SQVTM and CDR2 ANQGSEA. V gave up 2 bases and J gave up 4 bases; unmatched junction bases: 1. CDR3 DNA sequence: TGCAGCGTTGAATCAGGGGGCACTGAAGCTTTCTTT. As protein: CSVESGGTEAFF.

This clone was picked up a small number of times. CDR3 bases: TGTGCCAGCGGACTAAACAATGAGCAGTTCTTC. This gives the protein CASGLNNEQFF. The V call is TRBV7-9, the J call TRBJ2-1; TRBD2 might be the D (6 bases). Trimming left V 8 bases short and J 5 bases short, with 7 bases between. CDR3 size: 11 residues. Looked up from germline, CDR1 is SEHNR and CDR2 is FQNEAQ (reference sequence).

This chain uses TRBV9 with TRBJ2-1; 8 nucleotides line up with TRBD1. Trimming at V came to 4 bases and at J to 4 bases, leaving 13 bases not matched to a gene. Germline V lookup: CDR1 SGDLS, CDR2 YYNGEE. The CDR3 sequence is 17 residues long. The CDR3 loop is CASSPAGTGASYNEQFF. The CDR3 nucleotides read TGTGCCAGCAGCCCAGCCGGGACAGGAGCCTCTTACAATGAGCAGTTCTTC.

This chain joins TRBV2 and TRBJ1-1, with D perhaps matching TRBD1 (6 bases). The CDR3 is made up of 11 amino acids. V lost 4 bases, J lost 8 bases, and 8 bases lay in between. Germline values: CDR1 SNHLY, CDR2 FYNNEI. The CDR3 bases are TGTGCCAGCAGTGTACAGGGCGAAGCTTTCTTT. This codes for CASSVQGEAFF.

The rearrangement uses TRBV30 and TRBJ2-7; D remains ambiguous. CDR1 and CDR2 from the germline V gene are GTSNPN and SVGIG (reference sequence). CDR3 length: 13 residues. Trimming cost V 1 base and J 2 bases, with 9 bases left between them. CDR3 region: CAWSAGSPYEQYF. DNA for the CDR3: TGTGCCTGGAGTGCAGGCAGTCCCTACGAGCAGTACTTC.

The gene calls are TRBV30 and TRBJ2-7; 11 positions match TRBD2. CDR3 size: 12 residues. Germline V lookup: CDR1 GTSNPN, CDR2 SVGIG (reference sequence). Trimming removed 5 bases from V and 7 bases from J; junction bases left unmatched: 4. The CDR3 bases are TGTGCCTGGGACGGGACTAGCGGTGAGCAGTACTTC. Encoded protein: CAWDGTSGEQYF.

V is TRBV7-2 and J is TRBJ1-6, with TRBD1 as a possible D gene (5 bases). The V end was cut by 1 base, the J end by 7 bases, with 5 bases between. Per the germline V gene, CDR1 is SGHTA and CDR2 is FQGNSA. The CDR3 has 13 amino acids. DNA for the CDR3: TGTGCCAGCAGCTTAGGGACAAATTCACCCCTCCACTTT. Protein sequence: CASSLGTNSPLHF.

The chain carries TRBV25-1 and TRBJ1-1; D possibly corresponds to TRBD1 (6 bases). The CDR3 is 16 residues long. V shed 6 bases and J shed 0 bases, with 17 bases lying between them. The germline V gene encodes CDR1 MGHDK and CDR2 SYGVNS. The CDR3 reads CASSLSRGALNTEAFF. CDR3 nucleotides: TGTGCCAGCAGCCTCTCCAGGGGAGCTTTGAACACTGAAGCTTTCTTT.

This clone was recorded a few times. The chain is built from TRBV27 and TRBJ1-2; D not resolved. Trimming left V 6 bases short and J 5 bases short, with 13 bases between. This CDR3 is 13 amino acids long. Germline CDR1 reads MNHEY; CDR2 reads SMNVEV (reference sequence). The CDR3 here is CASSPSHRYGYTF. The CDR3 nucleotides read TGTGCCAGCAGCCCATCCCACCGTTATGGCTACACCTTC.

This chain uses TRBV27 with TRBJ2-7, with 7 bases fitting TRBD1. This CDR3 contains 14 residues. With V trimmed by 5 bases and J by 2 bases, 6 bases remained unmatched. Germline CDR1 and CDR2: MNHEY and SMNVEV (reference sequence). CDR3 DNA sequence: TGTGCCAGCAGTCCGGGACAGACAACCTACGAGCAGTACTTC. It specifies CASSPGQTTYEQYF.

This clone showed up just a few times. V gene TRBV30 combines with J gene TRBJ2-2, with no clear D. This CDR3 is built from 13 residues. With 2 bases removed from V and 5 bases from J, the gap between germline ends came to 9 bases. The germline V gene encodes CDR1 GTSNPN and CDR2 SVGIG (reference sequence). The DNA for the CDR3 is TGTGCCTGGAGTTCTAGGGATACCGGGGAGCTGTTTTTT. This encodes CAWSSRDTGELFF.

This CDR3 reads CSVESSSGGTYEQYF. The CDR3 bases are TGCAGCGTTGAGAGCTCTAGCGGGGGGACCTACGAGCAGTACTTC. The V gene is TRBV29-1, the J gene TRBJ2-7; 11 positions match TRBD2. Trimming cost V 3 bases and J 2 bases; bases outside gene matches: 6. Germline values: CDR1 SQVTM, CDR2 ANQGSEA. This CDR3 is built from 15 residues.

The chain recombines TRBV15 with TRBJ1-1, with unresolved D. Per germline, CDR1 LNHNV and CDR2 YYDKDF (reference sequence). The CDR3 has 14 residues. The germline V and J ends were trimmed by 1 base and 0 bases, with 6 bases remaining between them. Here the CDR3 DNA reads TGTGCCACCAGCAGAGGACGGATGAACACTGAAGCTTTCTTT. It yields the protein CATSRGRMNTEAFF.

The rearrangement joins TRBV2 to TRBJ1-5; TRBD1 is a possible D gene (6 bases). Trimming removed 6 bases from V and 5 bases from J, with 17 bases in between. The CDR3 extends over 15 amino acids. Germline V gene sequence: CDR1 SNHLY, CDR2 FYNNEI. CDR3 region: CASSEHLGTHQPQHF. As DNA, the CDR3 is TGTGCCAGCAGCGAACACCTCGGGACACATCAGCCCCAGCATTTT.

The chain joins TRBV5-1 to TRBJ2-1, with a possible D match to TRBD2 (5 bases). Trimming shortened V by 0 bases and J by 7 bases, and 11 bases separated the two germline ends. Per the germline V gene, CDR1 is SGHRS and CDR2 is YFSETQ. The CDR3 contains 14 residues. CDR3 amino acids: CASSLVSSLNEQFF. In nucleotides, the CDR3 is TGCGCCAGCAGCTTGGTTTCTAGCCTAAATGAGCAGTTCTTC.

This clone has more than one count but fewer than ten. This chain links TRBV10-2 with TRBJ2-1; 11 bases agree with TRBD2. Germline trimming cut 2 bases from V and 9 bases from J; bases unmatched to any gene: 6. The CDR3 is 15 amino acids. CDR1 is WSHSY, CDR2 SAAADI, per germline. The CDR3 here is CASSEGLAGGVEQFF. The DNA of the CDR3 is TGCGCCAGCAGTGAGGGTCTAGCGGGGGGTGTTGAGCAGTTCTTC.

The chain employs TRBV25-1 and TRBJ1-4; TRBD1 might be the D (5 bases). There are 14 residues in the CDR3. V gave up 4 bases and J gave up 8 bases, with 14 bases separating them. The germline V gene encodes CDR1 MGHDK and CDR2 SYGVNS. CDR3 in amino acids: CASSVGRGGEKLFF. CDR3 coding DNA: TGTGCCAGCAGTGTCGGAAGGGGAGGGGAAAAACTGTTTTTT.

The chain carries TRBV29-1 and TRBJ1-4, with D possibly being TRBD1 (6 bases). The germline gives CDR1 SQVTM, CDR2 ANQGSEA. CDR3 length equals 15 residues. V lost 6 bases to trimming and J lost 5 bases, with 19 bases between them. The CDR3: CSVVKTGSGNEKLFF. CDR3 sequence (DNA): TGCAGCGTCGTTAAAACAGGGTCCGGCAATGAAAAACTGTTTTTT.

The chain combines TRBV2 with TRBJ2-1, with 12 bases aligning to TRBD2. CDR3 length: 14 residues. Germline V gene data show CDR1 as SNHLY and CDR2 as FYNNEI. With V trimmed by 9 bases and J by 8 bases, 8 bases remained unmatched. CDR3 in amino acids: CASLLAGGRDEQFF. For the CDR3, the DNA is TGTGCCAGTCTACTAGCGGGGGGCCGGGATGAGCAGTTCTTC.